The 30 T cell receptor beta chains presented below share a single source sample, sequenced in a study of esophageal squamous cell carcinoma under preoperative chemotherapy. TCRdb re-analysed the PCR reads in MiXCR, keeping a single row per CDR3 protein. Here the sample spans just over 30,000 distinct CDR3 sequences, roughly 48% being singletons. Time point reported: before preoperative PTX-NDP chemotherapy. This sample was obtained from a patient given preoperative chemotherapy. The origin of the receptors is a human donor with esophageal squamous cell carcinoma. The donor label of this sample is uncertain.

The J gene is TRBJ2-5, the V gene TRBV6-1; 10 bases map to TRBD2. This CDR3 region has 16 residues. From germline, CDR1 is MNHNS and CDR2 SASEGT. J gave up 5 bases and V 3 bases, and 9 bases lay outside the gene matches. CDR3 loop: CASSDVLAGATETQYF. DNA of the CDR3: TGTGCCAGCAGTGATGTGCTAGCGGGGGCTACGGAGACCCAGTACTTC.

Turning to this clonotype: Germline is not matched at one junction end, which may reflect a read error. The chain employs TRBV10-1 and TRBJ2-5; D possibly uses TRBD1 or TRBD2 (6 bases each). The germline V gene encodes CDR1 WNHNN and CDR2 SYGVQD (reference sequence). This CDR3 has 13 amino acids. In DNA, the CDR3 is TGCGCCCTCGGGGGCAGAATCCCAGAGACGCAGTACTTC. Translating it yields CALGGRIPETQYF.

Turning to this clonotype: One end of the junction is discordant with germline, which a read error may explain. The chain is built from TRBV7-6 and TRBJ2-4, with TRBD2 identical over 8 bases. Germline V CDR1 and CDR2: SGHVS, FNYEAQ. The length of the CDR3 is 19 residues. CDR3 in DNA: TGTGCCAGCAGCTTGGATCCGGGCATCGGGGGGGGTGCCCAAGACATCCAGTACTTC. It is translated as CASSLDPGIGGGAQDIQYF.

With respect to this clonotype: Germline is not matched at one junction end, which may reflect a read error. The chain couples TRBV7-8 to TRBJ2-3; D perhaps matches TRBD2 (6 bases). This CDR3 region has 15 residues. Germline assignment: CDR1 SGHVS and CDR2 FQNEAQ. The CDR3: CASSPMPGATDTQYF. The CDR3 nucleotides read TGTGCCAGCAGCCCGATGCCGGGAGCCACAGATACTCAGTATTTT.

In this sample, this clonotype turned up once. The conserved closing phenylalanine or tryptophan is absent in this CDR3, likely reflecting a read error. The DNA is omitted, as the CDR3 cannot be located on it reliably, and the CDR3 follows TCRdb's listing. V is TRBV7-6 and J is TRBJ2-5; TRBD1 is taken as the D call from the table, unchecked against the DNA. Both ends counted, the CDR3 spans 17 residues. From germline, CDR1 is SGHVS and CDR2 FNYEAQ. CDR3 in amino acids: CASSPSGASLSAETRLS.

J is TRBJ2-2 and V is TRBV10-2; 10 bases match TRBD2. Trimming took 3 bases from V and 5 from J; bases not matched to a gene: 3. CDR3 size: 15 residues. Per germline, CDR1 WSHSY and CDR2 SAAADI. The CDR3 DNA reads TGCGCCAGCAGTGACCCTAGCGGGAGAACCGGGGAGCTGTTTTTT. It codes for CASSDPSGRTGELFF.

Worth noting for this clonotype: One end of the junction fails to match germline, which may point to a read error. The V gene is TRBV7-2, the J gene TRBJ2-3, with D perhaps TRBD2 (5 bases). The CDR3 is 14 residues long. Per the germline V gene, CDR1 is SGHTA and CDR2 is FQGNSA. The CDR3: CASSLDGNTETQFF. DNA of the CDR3: TGTGCCAGCAGCCTGGACGGGAACACAGAGACGCAGTTTTTT.

This clonotype was counted ten times or more. Since no conserved phenylalanine or tryptophan closes the CDR3, a read error is the likely cause. It is unclear where the CDR3 begins or ends on the DNA, so no DNA is shown, and the CDR3 is as TCRdb lists it. V and J are TRBV6-4 and TRBJ2-5; the table calls TRBD2, which could not be checked here. CDR1 is MRHNA and CDR2 is SNTAGT in the germline V gene. The CDR3 comprises 8 residues, both ends counted. The CDR3 sequence is CASSKGLA.

In regard to this clonotype: One end of the junction does not line up with germline, which may come from a read error. The chain links TRBV7-6 to TRBJ2-3; D is possibly TRBD1 or TRBD2 (5 bases each). Per the germline V gene, CDR1 is SGHVS and CDR2 is FNYEAQ. The CDR3 is made up of 15 amino acids. This CDR3 reads CGSGSGLRAKDTQYF. CDR3 nucleotides: TGTGGCAGCGGCTCGGGGCTGAGGGCCAAAGATACGCAGTATTTC.

In nucleotides, the CDR3 is TGTGCCAGCAGCCAGAGGGAGGGCCCCGCTACAGATACGCAGTATTTT. As protein: CASSQREGPATDTQYF. The gene calls are TRBV7-8 and TRBJ2-3, with TRBD2 identical over 7 bases. The CDR3 is 16 residues long. Trimming took 5 bases from V and 3 from J; bases not matched to a gene: 11. Germline V lookup: CDR1 SGHVS, CDR2 FQNEAQ.

As for this clonotype: Mismatch with germline at one junction end may stem from a read error. The CDR3 here is CASGLDNKNMQYF. As DNA, the CDR3 is TGTGCCAGCGGGTTGGACAACAAAAACATGCAGTATTTC. The gene calls are TRBV7-3 and TRBJ2-4; possible D gene TRBD1, 5 bases. CDR1 is SGHTA, CDR2 FQGTGA, per germline. The CDR3 is 13 amino acids.

Many counts were recorded for this clonotype. The chain employs TRBV7-2 and TRBJ2-7, with D possibly TRBD2 on 5 matching bases. V was shortened by 0 bases and J by 3 bases, with 9 bases between the two germline ends. CDR1 is SGHTA, CDR2 FQGNSA, per germline. The CDR3 extends over 14 amino acids. CDR3 residues: CASSLASEGYEQYF. The CDR3 DNA follows: TGTGCCAGCAGCTTAGCGTCTGAGGGCTACGAGCAGTACTTC.

This clonotype was recorded at least ten times. The rearrangement uses TRBV5-1 and TRBJ2-1, with 8 nucleotides matching TRBD2. V trimming: 1 base; J trimming: 2 bases; junction bases outside the gene matches: 8. In germline, CDR1 is SGHRS, CDR2 YFSETQ. The CDR3 is made up of 17 amino acids. Written as DNA, the CDR3 is TGCGCCAGCAGCTTGTTGGGGGGACTAGGGGCCTACAATGAGCAGTTCTTC. Protein sequence: CASSLLGGLGAYNEQFF.

This chain links TRBV6-1 with TRBJ2-7, with TRBD1 matching over 8 bases. This CDR3 comprises 14 residues. With 6 bases clipped from V and 2 bases from J, the junction kept 6 bases outside the gene matches. The germline CDR1 and CDR2 sequences are MNHNS and SASEGT. In nucleotides, the CDR3 is TGTGCCAGCAGCTCCGGGACAGGTCCCTACGAGCAGTACTTC. This translates into CASSSGTGPYEQYF.

This clonotype was seen ten or more times. This chain joins TRBV7-9 and TRBJ2-1, with D possibly being TRBD1 or TRBD2 (6 bases each). CDR3 length: 16 amino acids. Between the trimmed V and J ends, which lost 8 bases and 3 bases, there was a span of 20 bases. Germline V gene lookup returns CDR1 SEHNR and CDR2 FQNEAQ (reference sequence). CDR3 coding DNA: TGTGCCAGCCGCCCTGCGGGCGGAGGGGGCTACAATGAGCAGTTCTTC. Translating gives CASRPAGGGGYNEQFF.

Points on this clonotype: Relative to the germline gene, one junction end is altered; a read error may explain this. This sequence joins TRBV5-1 and TRBJ2-5; 8 nucleotides align to TRBD1. CDR3 size: 14 residues. Germline lookup yields CDR1 SGHRS and CDR2 YFSETQ. CDR3 region: CARSHTGGKATWFF. DNA of the CDR3: TGCGCCAGGAGCCATACAGGGGGTAAAGCGACCTGGTTCTTC.

About this clonotype: Relative to the germline gene, one junction end is altered; a read error may explain this. V gene TRBV7-3 combines with J gene TRBJ2-3, with TRBD2 as a possible D gene (6 bases). The J call may be faulty, since TRBJ2-7 better matches the DNA end. CDR1 and CDR2 from the germline V gene are SGHTA and FQGTGA. This CDR3 spans 14 amino acids. The CDR3 coding sequence is TGTGGCAGCACGGGGGTGGGAGGCCAAGATACGCAGTACTTC. Encoded protein: CGSTGVGGQDTQYF.

Many counts were recorded for this clonotype. V and J are TRBV7-6 and TRBJ2-3; D gene uncertain. Per the germline V gene, CDR1 is SGHVS and CDR2 is FNYEAQ. Trimming shortened V by 0 bases and J by 0 bases, and 7 bases separated the two germline ends. The CDR3 loop spans 15 amino acids. In DNA form, the CDR3 reads TGTGCCAGCAGCTTAGCCGATGGCAGCACAGATACGCAGTATTTT. Its protein is CASSLADGSTDTQYF.

The V gene is TRBV7-2, the J gene TRBJ2-4; D is possibly TRBD2 (7 bases). Germline CDR1 SGHTA, CDR2 FQGNSA. This CDR3 spans 14 amino acids. CDR3 sequence (DNA): TGTGCGGGGCGCGGGGGCCGAGACAAAGAGACTCAGTACTTC. The encoded protein is CAGRGGRDKETQYF.

J is TRBJ2-3 and V is TRBV11-3; 13 bases line up with TRBD2. The V gene's germline CDR1 is SGHNT and CDR2 YENEEA. Germline trimming cut 7 bases from V and 6 bases from J; bases unmatched to any gene: 16. There are 18 residues in the CDR3. The CDR3 sequence is CASIFKQTSGRSGDTQYF. The CDR3 DNA sequence: TGTGCCAGCATCTTCAAACAGACTAGCGGGAGGTCCGGGGATACGCAGTATTTT.

This clonotype was counted many times. The genes are TRBV7-9 and TRBJ2-1; TRBD2 matches at 8 bases. Germline V gives CDR1 SEHNR, CDR2 FQNEAQ (reference sequence). CDR3 length equals 14 residues. V shed 5 bases, J shed 9 bases, and the junction held 9 bases outside the gene matches. The CDR3 nucleotides are TGTGCCAGCAGCGCCGGGACTAGGGACGGTGAGCAGTTCTTC. Residues: CASSAGTRDGEQFF.

The chain links TRBV12-3 or TRBV12-4 to TRBJ2-1; tentatively, D is TRBD1 or TRBD2 (6 bases each). CDR3 length equals 15 residues. Trimming pared 6 bases from V and 4 bases from J, leaving 16 bases between. This CDR3 is CASSQGTRAYNEQFF. CDR3 nucleotide sequence: TGTGCCAGCAGCCAGGGGACTCGAGCTTACAATGAGCAGTTCTTC.

On this clonotype itself: A much larger clone sits a single nucleotide away, making a read error possible. The genes are TRBV7-9 and TRBJ2-4; 7 bases map to TRBD1. This CDR3 is 14 amino acids long. The germline V gene has CDR1 SEHNR and CDR2 FQNEAQ (reference sequence). The CDR3 is CANSRRDRYSIQYF. As DNA, the CDR3 is TGTGCCAACAGCCGTCGGGACAGATACTCCATTCAGTACTTC.

The chain combines TRBV7-2 with TRBJ2-5; 7 positions agree with TRBD2. J was trimmed by 1 base and V by 6 bases; bases with no gene match: 11. In germline, CDR1 is SGHTA, CDR2 FQGNSA. The CDR3 has 16 residues. CDR3 region: CASRGAGRGAQETQYF. CDR3 sequence (DNA): TGTGCCAGCAGGGGAGCGGGGCGCGGTGCCCAAGAGACCCAGTACTTC.

The chain recombines TRBV11-3 with TRBJ2-1, with 13 nucleotides matching TRBD2. This CDR3 spans 16 amino acids. Trimming took 5 bases from V and 4 from J; bases not matched to a gene: 5. Germline V gene lookup returns CDR1 SGHNT and CDR2 YENEEA. DNA for the CDR3: TGTGCCAGCAGCGCTACTAGCGGGGGGGCTTACAATGAGCAGTTCTTC. This encodes CASSATSGGAYNEQFF.

This clonotype appeared once. The rearrangement links TRBV27 to TRBJ1-5; D not certain. Germline CDR1 is MNHEY and CDR2 is SMNVEV (reference sequence). The CDR3 sequence is 13 residues long. Trimming shortened V by 4 bases and J by 7 bases, and 11 bases separated the two germline ends. CDR3 nucleotide sequence: TGTGCCAGCAGTTGGAACCGCGGCCAGCCCCAGCATTTT. Translating gives CASSWNRGQPQHF.

This clonotype was seen repeatedly, ten times or more. V and J are TRBV6-2 or TRBV6-3 and TRBJ2-1; 7 nucleotides agree with TRBD2. This CDR3 spans 15 amino acids. Germline CDR1 and CDR2: MNHEY and SVGEGT. Trimming took 2 bases from V and 2 from J; bases not matched to a gene: 3. CDR3 region: CASSYKRGPYNEQFF. CDR3 DNA: TGTGCCAGCAGTTACAAGCGGGGCCCCTACAATGAGCAGTTCTTC.

The rearrangement links TRBV7-8 to TRBJ2-5; D unclear. The J call could be wrong; TRBJ2-7 is a better fit for the DNA end. The CDR3 is 14 residues long. CDR1 and CDR2 (germline): SGHVS, FQNEAQ. The CDR3 DNA is TGTGCCAGCAGCCCCCGGATCCCTCCCTCCGAGCAGTACTTC. It yields the protein CASSPRIPPSEQYF.

The rearrangement uses TRBV7-9 and TRBJ2-5; 9 bases line up with TRBD2. The CDR3 has 12 amino acids. V lost 2 bases to trimming and J lost 13 bases; unmatched junction nucleotides: 5. Germline CDR1 SEHNR, CDR2 FQNEAQ (reference sequence). Here the CDR3 DNA reads TGTGCCAGCAGCTTACCTAGCGGGGAAGCGTACTTC. Its translation: CASSLPSGEAYF.

The CDR3 nucleotides are TGTGCCAGCAGTTGGACAGGTTTCGGGCAGTTCTTC. Translation gives CASSWTGFGQFF. This chain connects TRBV28 to TRBJ2-1; 7 bases agree with TRBD1. There are 12 residues in the CDR3. The germline gives CDR1 MDHEN, CDR2 SYDVKM. Germline trimming cut 4 bases from V and 12 bases from J; bases unmatched to any gene: 6.